These 5 T cell receptor beta chains were sequenced from one sample in a study of OX40 agonist ivuxolimab in advanced cancers. Clones were sequenced by immunoSEQ multiplex PCR, and TCRdb holds only the in-frame ones, with some missing. In the table there are about 110,000 clones, around 93% of which are singletons. The specimen was CD4+ or CD8+ T cells sorted from blood, collected in a trial of the OX40 agonist ivuxolimab. These receptors were taken from an adult with an advanced solid tumor such as melanoma, head and neck, liver or kidney cancer.

This chain connects TRBV27 to TRBJ1-1; D perhaps matches TRBD1 (5 bases). The V end was cut by 3 bases, the J end by 7 bases, with 12 bases between. CDR3 length: 13 amino acids. The germline V gene has CDR1 MNHEY and CDR2 SMNVEV (reference sequence). The CDR3 region is CASSLGPLGEAFF. The CDR3 coding sequence is TGTGCCAGCAGTTTGGGACCTTTGGGTGAAGCTTTCTTT.

The chain is built from TRBV30 and TRBJ1-5; 8 nucleotides line up with TRBD1. The CDR3 spans 14 residues. J was trimmed by 3 bases and V by 1 base; bases with no gene match: 2. Germline CDR1 GTSNPN, CDR2 SVGIG (reference sequence). The CDR3 DNA sequence: TGTGCCTGGAGTGGGACAGGGCTCAATCAGCCCCAGCATTTT. Its protein product is CAWSGTGLNQPQHF.

V usage is TRBV6-1 and J usage is TRBJ2-3; D is possibly TRBD1 (5 bases). CDR1 MNHNS and CDR2 SASEGT come from the germline V gene. CDR3 length equals 15 residues. Trimming took 4 bases from V and 6 from J, leaving 17 bases between them. CDR3 coding DNA: TGTGCCAGCAGTGCCTACGGGCAGGGTTTGGATACGCAGTATTTT. Its protein is CASSAYGQGLDTQYF.

This clone was observed a single time. The chain employs TRBV9 and TRBJ2-2; D remains ambiguous. The CDR3 runs 14 residues. CDR1 is SGDLS, CDR2 YYNGEE, per germline. V was shortened by 5 bases and J by 0 bases, with 8 bases between the two germline ends. DNA for the CDR3: TGTGCCAGCAGTCCCCGGCCGAACACCGGGGAGCTGTTTTTT. This codes for CASSPRPNTGELFF.

This rearrangement joins TRBV5-6 to TRBJ2-7, with D unresolved. V lost 0 bases, J lost 0 bases, and 7 bases lay in between. Germline CDR1 reads SGHDT; CDR2 reads YYEEEE. CDR3 length equals 14 residues. The CDR3 protein is CASSLARSSYEQYF. CDR3 DNA sequence: TGTGCCAGCAGCTTGGCCAGGAGCTCCTACGAGCAGTACTTC.